The subject of this entry is one T cell receptor beta chain. There are 13 residues in the CDR3. The germline CDR1 and CDR2 sequences are SGHKS and YYEKEE (reference sequence). V lost 0 bases and J 7 bases, leaving 11 bases between the germline ends. Measured with immunoSEQ multiplex PCR; TCRdb has only the in-frame clones, and not every one. This sample has under 80,000 clones, with around 83% found just once. The sort gate was single viable CD3+CD4+CD8-CD45RO+ cells for memory CD4+ T cells. This specimen belongs to a study of memory CD4+ T cells and cytomegalovirus serostatus. The TCR was taken from an adult in good health and CMV-seronegative. The J gene is TRBJ2-7, the V gene TRBV5-5; D ambiguous. The sample consisted of memory CD4+ T cells from blood. In DNA form, the CDR3 reads TGTGCCAGCAGCTTGGCAGGTTCCTTAGAGCAGTACTTC. Translating it yields CASSLAGSLEQYF.